This TCR beta chain was documented in a study of technical replicates of blood from several donors. Only in-frame clones appear in the TCRdb table, and some are missing; sequencing was by immunoSEQ multiplex PCR. Of tens of thousands of clones listed, 93% are singletons. The source is a human donor in good health. Sequencing was done on a sample of T cells isolated from PBMCs.

CDR3 sequence: CASSPLAGGTDTQYF. In DNA, the CDR3 is TGTGCCAGCAGCCCGCTAGCGGGAGGCACAGATACGCAGTATTTT. The rearrangement links TRBV14 to TRBJ2-3; 10 bases fit TRBD2. CDR1 and CDR2 from the germline V gene are SGHDN and FVKESK. The CDR3 sequence is 15 residues long. The trim removed 4 bases at V and 1 base at J, leaving 2 bases unmatched. Full variable domain (rest looked up from reference TRBV14 and TRBJ2-3): EAGVTQFPSHSVIEKGQTVTLRCDPISGHDNLYWYRRVMGKEIKFLLHFVKESKQDESGMPNNRFLAERTGGTYSTLKVQPAELEDSGVYFCASSPLAGGTDTQYFGPGTRLTVL.